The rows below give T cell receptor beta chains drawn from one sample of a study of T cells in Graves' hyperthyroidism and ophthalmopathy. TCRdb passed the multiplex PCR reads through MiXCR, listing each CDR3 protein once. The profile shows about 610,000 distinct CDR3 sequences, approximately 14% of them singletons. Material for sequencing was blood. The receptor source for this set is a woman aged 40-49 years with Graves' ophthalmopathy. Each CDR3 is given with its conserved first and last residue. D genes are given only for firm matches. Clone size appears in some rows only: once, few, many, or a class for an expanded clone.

CASSLGAGVSTDTQYF,TGTGCCAGCAGCTTAGGAGCGGGGGTTAGCACAGATACGCAGTATTTT,TRBD2,TRBV5-6,.,TRBJ2-3
CASNPDRGRQPQHF,TGTGCCAGCAACCCGGACAGGGGAAGGCAGCCCCAGCATTTT,TRBD1,TRBV6-1,many,TRBJ1-5
CASSLAGTMAETQYF,TGTGCCAGCAGCTTGGCCGGCACGATGGCGGAGACCCAGTACTTC,.,TRBV5-5,few,TRBJ2-5
CASSYSIGGRGDTEAFF,TGTGCCAGCAGTTATAGTATCGGGGGGCGAGGAGACACTGAAGCTTTCTTT,.,TRBV6-2/TRBV6-3,.,TRBJ1-1
CASSRDSLNTEAFF,TGTGCCAGCAGCCGAGACAGCTTGAACACTGAAGCTTTCTTT,.,TRBV7-9,many,TRBJ1-1
CASSLAPGENYGYTF,TGTGCCAGCAGCTTAGCGCCAGGGGAGAACTATGGCTACACCTTC,.,TRBV7-9,many,TRBJ1-2
CASSIGRGDGTDTQYF,TGTGCCAGTAGTATAGGGAGGGGGGACGGCACAGATACGCAGTATTTT,.,TRBV19,many,TRBJ2-3
CASRPRGRDTGELFF,TGTGCCAGTAGGCCCCGGGGCCGGGACACCGGGGAGCTGTTTTTT,.,TRBV19,few,TRBJ2-2
CASSFVAGGLETQYF,TGTGCCAGCAGCTTCGTAGCGGGAGGGCTGGAGACCCAGTACTTC,TRBD2,TRBV7-9,many,TRBJ2-5
CASCRSGGPEQYF,TGTGCCAGCTGTAGGTCGGGAGGGCCGGAGCAGTACTTC,TRBD2,TRBV11-2,many,TRBJ2-7
CASSLAGVGSGGYTF,TGTGCCAGCAGCTTAGCGGGGGTGGGGTCCGGTGGCTACACCTTC,.,TRBV7-2,many,TRBJ1-2
CSAWGGAQPNTGELFF,TGCAGCGCCTGGGGTGGGGCCCAACCAAACACCGGGGAGCTGTTTTTT,.,TRBV29-1,many,TRBJ2-2
CSSHDGKETQYF,TGCAGCTCGCACGACGGCAAAGAGACCCAGTACTTC,.,TRBV29-1,many,TRBJ2-5
CASSSGAKERGIQYF,TGTGCCAGCAGCTCAGGGGCGAAAGAACGGGGCATTCAGTACTTC,.,TRBV12-3/TRBV12-4,many,TRBJ2-4
CSVGPGTGSAYGYTF,TGCAGCGTTGGACCCGGGACAGGGTCAGCCTATGGCTACACCTTC,TRBD1,TRBV29-1,many,TRBJ1-2
CASSPSGRVKNIQYF,TGTGCCAGCAGTCCTAGCGGGAGAGTGAAAAACATTCAGTACTTC,TRBD2,TRBV6-2/TRBV6-3,many,TRBJ2-4
CASSLMASQGPQHF,TGTGCCAGCAGTTTAATGGCTTCCCAGGGGCCCCAGCATTTT,.,TRBV12-3/TRBV12-4,many,TRBJ1-5
CAWTPGRWDTQYF,TGTGCCTGGACCCCGGGTCGGTGGGATACGCAGTATTTT,.,TRBV30,.,TRBJ2-3
CASSQQTGGGNTEAFF,TGCGCCAGCAGCCAACAAACAGGGGGAGGGAACACTGAAGCTTTCTTT,TRBD1,TRBV4-3,many,TRBJ1-1
CASSHRGQGDQPQHF,TGTGCCAGCAGTCACAGGGGACAGGGGGATCAGCCCCAGCATTTT,TRBD1,TRBV6-2/TRBV6-3,many,TRBJ1-5
CASSSLPGQGRDTEAFF,TGTGCCAGCAGTTCCCTTCCGGGACAGGGCAGGGACACTGAAGCTTTCTTT,TRBD1,TRBV27,many,TRBJ1-1
CASSERFSGSQETQYF,TGTGCCAGCAGTGAAAGGTTTTCAGGGAGCCAAGAGACCCAGTACTTC,.,TRBV6-4,many,TRBJ2-5